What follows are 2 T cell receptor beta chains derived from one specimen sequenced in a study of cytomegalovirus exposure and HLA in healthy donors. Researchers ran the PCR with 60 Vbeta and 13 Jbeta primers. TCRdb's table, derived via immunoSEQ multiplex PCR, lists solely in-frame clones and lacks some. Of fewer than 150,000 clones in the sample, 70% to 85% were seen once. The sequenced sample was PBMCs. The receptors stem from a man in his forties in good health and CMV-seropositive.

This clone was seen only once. The DNA of the CDR3 is TGTGCCTGGAGGCGGGGACCAAACTATGGCTACACCTTC. Translation gives CAWRRGPNYGYTF. The V gene is TRBV30, the J gene TRBJ1-2; D is perhaps TRBD1 (5 bases). The germline V gene encodes CDR1 GTSNPN and CDR2 SVGIG (reference sequence). This CDR3 is 13 amino acids long. V was clipped by 3 bases and J by 2 bases, with 10 bases between them.

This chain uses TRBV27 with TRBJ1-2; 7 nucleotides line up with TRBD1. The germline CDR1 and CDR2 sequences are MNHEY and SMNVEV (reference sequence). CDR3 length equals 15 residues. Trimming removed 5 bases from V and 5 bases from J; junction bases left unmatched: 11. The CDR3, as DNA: TGTGCCAGCAGTCCTCAGGAGGGGGCGGGGTATGGCTACACCTTC. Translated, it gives CASSPQEGAGYGYTF.